This TCR beta chain was observed in a study of blood T cells in healthy people across ages. Study conclusions and caveats: Older age coincided with a roughly linear decline in TCR beta diversity per million T cells.

Concerning this clonotype: Its antigen is undetermined.

Looked up from germline, CDR1 is MDHEN and CDR2 is SYDVKM. The CDR3 consists of 11 residues. V was cut by 3 bases and J by 8 bases, with 7 bases left in between. PBMCs, at least 6.5 million per sample, were isolated. Primers used in a second PCR of about 6 to 11 cycles were a sample-barcoded 5' primer and a J-beta primer mix. A tag from a template-switch adaptor with 12 random nucleotides marked each cDNA molecule. From the 5' RACE reads, TCRdb called clonotypes with MiXCR, one entry per CDR3 protein. Among approximately 850,000 distinct CDR3 sequences, roughly 60% were seen once, and the ten largest hold 22%.

Sequencing was carried out using blood. The sequence was obtained from a man aged 25-40 years in good health. The rearrangement links TRBV28 to TRBJ1-2; D is unresolved. As DNA, the CDR3 is TGTGCCAGCAGTTTCCTCAACGGCTACACCTTC. This sequence encodes CASSFLNGYTF.